This passage covers 18 T cell receptor beta chains from one sample sequenced in a study of blood T cell repertoires in COVID-19. The table came from immunoSEQ multiplex PCR; TCRdb's copy has only in-frame clones and leaves some out. The sample consists of about 360,000 clones, approximately 85% of them appearing once. The sequenced sample consisted of PBMCs or T cells enriched from blood (not recorded which). Receptors originate from a middle-aged woman with acute COVID-19.

The chain is built from TRBV29-1 and TRBJ2-3; D is unresolved. The V end lost 4 bases, the J end lost 2 bases, and 10 bases lay between the germline ends. Germline V CDR1 and CDR2: SQVTM, ANQGSEA. The CDR3 length is 13 residues. DNA of the CDR3: TGCAGCGTTGTAGGCGGTTACACAGATACGCAGTATTTT. This gives the protein CSVVGGYTDTQYF.

A note on this clone: Other DNA sequences in the sample encode the same CDR3. The V gene is TRBV29-1, the J gene TRBJ1-2, with TRBD1 matching 7 bases. Trimming removed 6 bases from V and 2 bases from J; junction bases left unmatched: 0. The CDR3 contains 11 residues. Germline lookup yields CDR1 SQVTM and CDR2 ANQGSEA. Written as DNA, the CDR3 is TGCAGCGTGACAGGGAACTATGGCTACACCTTC. It translates to CSVTGNYGYTF.

The V gene is TRBV7-8, the J gene TRBJ1-1; D gene unclear. This CDR3 has 15 amino acids. Germline CDR1 reads SGHVS; CDR2 reads FQNEAQ. Trimming removed 1 base from V and 2 bases from J, with 11 bases in between. CDR3 DNA sequence: TGTGCCAGCAGCTTAGGGGCTGGCAGTAACACTGAAGCTTTCTTT. It is translated as CASSLGAGSNTEAFF. Looking up the rest from reference TRBV7-8 and TRBJ1-1 gives the full variable domain: GAGVSQSPRYKVAKRGQDVALRCDPISGHVSLFWYQQALGQGPEFLTYFQNEAQLDKSGLPSDRFFAERPEGSVSTLKIQRTQQEDSAVYLCASSLGAGSNTEAFFGQGTRLTVV.

The chain couples TRBV5-1 to TRBJ2-5; D might be TRBD2 (6 bases). Trimming cost V 6 bases and J 3 bases, with 15 bases left between them. Germline values: CDR1 SGHRS, CDR2 YFSETQ. The CDR3 runs 14 residues. DNA of the CDR3: TGCGCCAGCACCAGGGACTGGGGGGAAGAGACCCAGTACTTC. It is translated as CASTRDWGEETQYF.

This rearrangement joins TRBV27 to TRBJ1-2; 9 bases line up with TRBD1. The CDR3 runs to 13 residues. CDR1 and CDR2 (germline): MNHEY, SMNVEV (reference sequence). V was clipped by 7 bases and J by 6 bases; unmatched bases: 6. CDR3 sequence reads: CASTKGQGHGYTF. The CDR3 nucleotides are TGTGCCAGCACCAAGGGACAGGGTCATGGCTACACCTTC.

The chain uses TRBV7-2 and TRBJ2-2; 10 nucleotides align to TRBD2. V lost 4 bases, J lost 0 bases, and 5 bases stayed unmatched. Per germline, CDR1 SGHTA and CDR2 FQGNSA. The CDR3 covers 17 residues. CDR3 in DNA: TGTGCCAGCAGCTCCTATAGCGGGGGGACGAACACCGGGGAGCTGTTTTTT. This gives the protein CASSSYSGGTNTGELFF.

V and J are TRBV7-8 and TRBJ1-6; tentatively, D is TRBD1 (5 bases). The germline V gene has CDR1 SGHVS and CDR2 FQNEAQ. The CDR3 contains 19 residues. V lost 5 bases to trimming and J lost 0 bases, with 20 bases between them. CDR3 coding DNA: TGTGCCAGCAGCCTAAGGCCCCAGGGCGGGAGCTCCTATAATTCACCCCTCCACTTT. Amino acid sequence: CASSLRPQGGSSYNSPLHF.

The rearrangement uses TRBV5-1 and TRBJ1-1, with 9 positions matching TRBD1. The CDR3 extends over 15 amino acids. The germline gives CDR1 SGHRS, CDR2 YFSETQ. The V and J ends lost 4 bases and 1 base, in that order; junction bases with no gene match: 5. The CDR3 spells CASSIRTGENTEAFF. The CDR3 coding sequence is TGCGCCAGCAGCATCCGGACAGGGGAGAACACTGAAGCTTTCTTT. Full variable domain (outside the CDR3, taken from reference TRBV5-1 and TRBJ1-1): KAGVTQTPRYLIKTRGQQVTLSCSPISGHRSVSWYQQTPGQGLQFLFEYFSETQRNKGNFPGRFSGRQFSNSRSEMNVSTLELGDSALYLCASSIRTGENTEAFFGQGTRLTVV.

The chain joins TRBV12-3 or TRBV12-4 to TRBJ2-7; TRBD2 agrees at 8 bases. This CDR3 contains 13 residues. V trimming: 5 bases; J trimming: 5 bases; junction bases outside the gene matches: 5. CDR3 loop: CASSPGTSDEQYF. The CDR3 region has the DNA TGTGCCAGCAGTCCCGGGACTAGTGACGAGCAGTACTTC.

CDR3 coding DNA: TGTGCCAGCAGCTTAGTATACGGGACAGGGGGCTACGAGCAGTACTTC. This gives the protein CASSLVYGTGGYEQYF. V gene TRBV7-9 combines with J gene TRBJ2-7, with TRBD1 identical over 11 bases. This CDR3 comprises 16 residues. After removal of 1 base from V and 3 bases from J, the junction contained 5 bases not matched to a gene. Germline CDR1 reads SEHNR; CDR2 reads FQNEAQ (reference sequence).

The chain has TRBV10-3 and TRBJ2-3, with D tentatively TRBD2 (5 bases). Looked up from germline, CDR1 is ENHRY and CDR2 is SYGVKD. V lost 7 bases and J lost 5, with 16 bases in between. This CDR3 is 14 amino acids long. DNA for the CDR3: TGTGCCATCAAGACGGGGAGATACGAAGATACGCAGTATTTT. The encoded protein is CAIKTGRYEDTQYF.

This sequence joins TRBV7-8 and TRBJ1-3; D is undetermined. CDR1 SGHVS and CDR2 FQNEAQ come from the germline V gene. There are 17 residues in the CDR3. V was trimmed by 1 base and J by 0 bases, leaving 13 bases between them. The CDR3 DNA follows: TGTGCCAGCAGCTTAGTAGGAACGGGGAACTCTGGAAACACCATATATTTT. This codes for CASSLVGTGNSGNTIYF.

The chain couples TRBV4-1 to TRBJ1-1, with 8 bases that match TRBD1. Per the germline V gene, CDR1 is MGHRA and CDR2 is YSYEKL. The CDR3 runs 14 residues. V lost 5 bases to trimming and J lost 4 bases; unmatched junction nucleotides: 6. The CDR3 sequence: CASSESDRGTEAFF. CDR3 DNA sequence: TGCGCCAGCAGCGAATCAGACAGGGGCACTGAAGCTTTCTTT.

This clone was seen just once. CDR3 protein: CAWSPDRSNYGYTF. Written as DNA, the CDR3 is TGTGCCTGGAGCCCGGACAGAAGTAACTATGGCTACACCTTC. The rearrangement joins TRBV30 to TRBJ1-2; weak D call: TRBD1 (6 bases). The germline V and J ends were trimmed by 3 bases and 1 base, with 12 bases remaining between them. The CDR3 contains 14 residues. CDR1 is GTSNPN, CDR2 SVGIG, per germline (reference sequence).

In the case of this clone: Other DNA variants within this sample encode the same CDR3. The gene calls are TRBV5-1 and TRBJ1-2; 7 bases fit TRBD1. The CDR3 runs to 14 residues. Germline values: CDR1 SGHRS, CDR2 YFSETQ. V lost 0 bases and J lost 4; bases outside the gene matches: 3. Written as DNA, the CDR3 is TGCGCCAGCAGCTTGGGGCAGGGGGGCTATGGCTACACCTTC. Amino acids: CASSLGQGGYGYTF.

This sequence joins TRBV7-9 and TRBJ2-1, with D perhaps TRBD1 (6 bases). CDR3 length equals 14 residues. V lost 5 bases and J lost 4, with 12 bases in between. The germline gives CDR1 SEHNR, CDR2 FQNEAQ (reference sequence). CDR3 sequence: CASSGPDRYNEQFF. The CDR3 DNA is TGTGCCAGCAGCGGGCCCGACAGGTACAATGAGCAGTTCTTC.

CDR3 protein: CATGQGNSPLHF. The DNA for the CDR3 is TGTGCCACGGGACAGGGGAATTCACCCCTCCACTTT. This chain connects TRBV10-3 to TRBJ1-6; 10 bases align to TRBD1. Germline trimming cut 10 bases from V and 7 bases from J; bases unmatched to any gene: 1. CDR3 length: 12 amino acids. Per germline, CDR1 ENHRY and CDR2 SYGVKD.

The V call is TRBV10-1, the J call TRBJ2-2; possible D gene TRBD1, 5 bases. In germline, CDR1 is WNHNN, CDR2 SYGVQD (reference sequence). The CDR3 consists of 14 residues. V lost 2 bases, J lost 4 bases, and 8 bases lay in between. The CDR3: CASSEVGRTGELFF. For the CDR3, the DNA is TGCGCCAGCAGTGAGGTGGGGCGCACCGGGGAGCTGTTTTTT.